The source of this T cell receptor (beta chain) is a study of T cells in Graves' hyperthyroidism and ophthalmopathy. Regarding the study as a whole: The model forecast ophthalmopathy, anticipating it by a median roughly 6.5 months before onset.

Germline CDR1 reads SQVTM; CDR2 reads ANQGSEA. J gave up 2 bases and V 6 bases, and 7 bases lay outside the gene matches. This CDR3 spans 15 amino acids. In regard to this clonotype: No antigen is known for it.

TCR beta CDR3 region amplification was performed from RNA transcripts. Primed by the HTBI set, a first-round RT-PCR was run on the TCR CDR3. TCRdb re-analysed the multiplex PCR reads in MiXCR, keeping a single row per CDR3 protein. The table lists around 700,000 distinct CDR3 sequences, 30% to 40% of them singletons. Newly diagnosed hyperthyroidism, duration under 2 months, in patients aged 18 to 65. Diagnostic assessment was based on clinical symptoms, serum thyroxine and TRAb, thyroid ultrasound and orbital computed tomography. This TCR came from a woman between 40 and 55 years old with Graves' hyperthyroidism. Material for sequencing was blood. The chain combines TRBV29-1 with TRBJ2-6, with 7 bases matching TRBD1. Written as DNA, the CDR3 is TGCAGCGTGGAAACGGGACAGACTGGGGCCAACGTCCTGACTTTC. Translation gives CSVETGQTGANVLTF. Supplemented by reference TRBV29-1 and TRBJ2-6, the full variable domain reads SAVISQKPSRDICQRGTSLTIQCQVDSQVTMMFWYRQQPGQSLTLIATANQGSEATYESGFVIDKFPISRPNLTFSTLTVSNMSPEDSSIYLCSVETGQTGANVLTFGAGSRLTVL.